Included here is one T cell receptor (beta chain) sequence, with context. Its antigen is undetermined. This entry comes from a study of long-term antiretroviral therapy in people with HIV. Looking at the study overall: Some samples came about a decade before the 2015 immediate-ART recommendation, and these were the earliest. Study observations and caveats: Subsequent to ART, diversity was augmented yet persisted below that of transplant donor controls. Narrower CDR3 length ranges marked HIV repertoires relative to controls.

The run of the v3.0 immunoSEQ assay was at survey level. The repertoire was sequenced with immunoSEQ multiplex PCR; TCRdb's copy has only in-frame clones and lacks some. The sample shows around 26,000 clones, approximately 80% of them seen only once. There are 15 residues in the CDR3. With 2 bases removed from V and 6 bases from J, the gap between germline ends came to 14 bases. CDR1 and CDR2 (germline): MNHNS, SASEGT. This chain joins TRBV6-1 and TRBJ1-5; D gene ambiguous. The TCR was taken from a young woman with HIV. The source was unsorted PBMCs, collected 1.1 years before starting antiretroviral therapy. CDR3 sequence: CASSERPPPGQPQHF. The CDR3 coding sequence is TGTGCCAGCAGTGAAAGACCCCCCCCGGGTCAGCCCCAGCATTTT.